Listed here is a single T cell receptor (beta chain). What it binds is not known. The primer mix had 60 Vbeta and 13 Jbeta primers. Profiling relied on immunoSEQ multiplex PCR, and the TCRdb table lists in-frame clones only, not all of them. The top ten clones hold under 7% of a sample with around 80,000 clones, roughly 79% of them seen once. The germline V gene encodes CDR1 SEHNR and CDR2 FQNEAQ (reference sequence). V dropped 4 bases and J dropped 5; count of bases not matched to a gene: 5. The CDR3 covers 14 residues. The data derive from a study of cytomegalovirus exposure and HLA in healthy donors. Whole-study findings and limits: Earlier findings revealed that most TCR beta V segments proved productive either about 87% or about 30% of the time. The study reported that TCR beta sequences accurately predicted HLA-A and HLA-B alleles in most subjects. Apparent HLA restriction characterized most CMV-associated TCR beta chains in a later analysis.

The rearrangement joins TRBV7-9 to TRBJ1-5; 7 bases match TRBD1. The sequence came from a man between 18 and 29 years old in good health and CMV-seropositive. Sample: PBMCs. CDR3 DNA: TGTGCCAGCAGCTCTGGACAGGAGGATCAGCCCCAGCATTTT. It is translated as CASSSGQEDQPQHF.